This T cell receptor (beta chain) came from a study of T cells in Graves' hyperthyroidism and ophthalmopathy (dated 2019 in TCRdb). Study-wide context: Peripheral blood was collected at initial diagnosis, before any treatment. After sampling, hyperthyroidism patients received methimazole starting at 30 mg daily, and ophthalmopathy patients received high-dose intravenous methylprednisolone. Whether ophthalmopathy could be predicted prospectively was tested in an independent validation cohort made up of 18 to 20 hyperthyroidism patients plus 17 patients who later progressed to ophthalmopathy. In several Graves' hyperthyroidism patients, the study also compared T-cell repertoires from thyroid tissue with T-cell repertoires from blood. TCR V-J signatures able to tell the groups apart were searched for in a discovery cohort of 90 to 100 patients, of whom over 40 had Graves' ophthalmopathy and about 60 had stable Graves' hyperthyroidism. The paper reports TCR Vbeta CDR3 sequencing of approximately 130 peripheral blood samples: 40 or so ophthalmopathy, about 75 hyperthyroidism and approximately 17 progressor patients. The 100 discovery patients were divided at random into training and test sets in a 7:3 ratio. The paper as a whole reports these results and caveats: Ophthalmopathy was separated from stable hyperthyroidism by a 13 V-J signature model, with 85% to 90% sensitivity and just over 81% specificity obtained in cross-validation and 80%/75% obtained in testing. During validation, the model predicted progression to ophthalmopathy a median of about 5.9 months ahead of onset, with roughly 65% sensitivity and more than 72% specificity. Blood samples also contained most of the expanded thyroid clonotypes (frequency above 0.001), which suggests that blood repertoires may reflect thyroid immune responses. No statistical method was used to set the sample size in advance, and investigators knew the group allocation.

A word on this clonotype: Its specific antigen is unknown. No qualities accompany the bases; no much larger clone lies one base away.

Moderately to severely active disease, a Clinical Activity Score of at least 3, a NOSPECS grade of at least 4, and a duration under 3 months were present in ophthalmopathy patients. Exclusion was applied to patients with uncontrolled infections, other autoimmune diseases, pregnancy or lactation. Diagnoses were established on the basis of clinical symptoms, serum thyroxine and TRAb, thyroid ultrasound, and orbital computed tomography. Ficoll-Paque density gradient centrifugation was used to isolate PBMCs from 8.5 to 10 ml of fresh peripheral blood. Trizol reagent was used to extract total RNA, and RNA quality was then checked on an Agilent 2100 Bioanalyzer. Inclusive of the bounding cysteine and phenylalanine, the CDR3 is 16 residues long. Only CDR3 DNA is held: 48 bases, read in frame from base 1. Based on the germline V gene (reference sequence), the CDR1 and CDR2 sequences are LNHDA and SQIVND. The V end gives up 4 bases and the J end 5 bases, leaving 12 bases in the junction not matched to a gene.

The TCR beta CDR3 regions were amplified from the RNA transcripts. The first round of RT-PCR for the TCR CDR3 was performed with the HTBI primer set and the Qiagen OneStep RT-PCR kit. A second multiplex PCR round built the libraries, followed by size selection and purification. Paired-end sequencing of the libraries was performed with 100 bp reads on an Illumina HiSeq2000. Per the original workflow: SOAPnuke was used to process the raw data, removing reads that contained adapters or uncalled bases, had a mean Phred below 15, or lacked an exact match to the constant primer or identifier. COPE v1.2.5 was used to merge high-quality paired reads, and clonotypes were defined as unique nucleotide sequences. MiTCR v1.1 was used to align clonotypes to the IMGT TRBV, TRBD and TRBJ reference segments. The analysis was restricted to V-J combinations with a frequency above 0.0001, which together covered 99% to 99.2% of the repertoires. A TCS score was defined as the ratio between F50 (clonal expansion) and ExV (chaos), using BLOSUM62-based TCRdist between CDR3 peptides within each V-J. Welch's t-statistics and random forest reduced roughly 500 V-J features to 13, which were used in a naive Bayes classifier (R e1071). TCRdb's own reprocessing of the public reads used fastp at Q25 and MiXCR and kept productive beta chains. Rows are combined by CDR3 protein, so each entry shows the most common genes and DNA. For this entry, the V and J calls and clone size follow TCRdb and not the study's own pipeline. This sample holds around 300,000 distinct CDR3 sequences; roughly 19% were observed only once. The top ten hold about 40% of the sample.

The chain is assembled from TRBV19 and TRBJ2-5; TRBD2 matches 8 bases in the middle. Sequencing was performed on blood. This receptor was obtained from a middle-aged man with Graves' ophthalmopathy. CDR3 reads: CASSRGGGHGAETQYF. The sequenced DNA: TGTGCCAGTAGTAGGGGCGGGGGGCATGGCGCGGAGACCCAGTACTTC.